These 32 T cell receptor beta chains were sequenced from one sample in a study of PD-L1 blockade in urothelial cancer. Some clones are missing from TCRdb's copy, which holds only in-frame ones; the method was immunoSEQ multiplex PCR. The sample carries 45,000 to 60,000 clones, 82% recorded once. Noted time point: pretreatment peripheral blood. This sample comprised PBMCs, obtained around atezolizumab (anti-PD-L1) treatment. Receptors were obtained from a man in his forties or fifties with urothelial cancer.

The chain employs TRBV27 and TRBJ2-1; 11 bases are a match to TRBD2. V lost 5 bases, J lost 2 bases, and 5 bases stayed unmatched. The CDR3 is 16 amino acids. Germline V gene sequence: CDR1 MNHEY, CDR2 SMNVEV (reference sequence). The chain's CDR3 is CASSTTSGGTYNEQFF. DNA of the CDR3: TGTGCCAGCAGTACCACTAGCGGGGGAACCTACAATGAGCAGTTCTTC.

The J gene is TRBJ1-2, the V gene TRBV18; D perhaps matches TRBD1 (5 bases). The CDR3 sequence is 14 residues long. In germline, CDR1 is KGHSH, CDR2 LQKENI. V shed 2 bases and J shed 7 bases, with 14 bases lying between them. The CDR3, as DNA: TGTGCCAGCTCACCAACAGACCAGGGCCGTGGCTACACCTTC. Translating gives CASSPTDQGRGYTF. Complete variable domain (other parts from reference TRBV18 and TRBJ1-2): NAGVMQNPRHLVRRRGQEARLRCSPMKGHSHVYWYRQLPEEGLKFMVYLQKENIIDESGMPKERFSAEFPKEGPSILRIQQVVRGDSAAYFCASSPTDQGRGYTFGSGTRLTVV.

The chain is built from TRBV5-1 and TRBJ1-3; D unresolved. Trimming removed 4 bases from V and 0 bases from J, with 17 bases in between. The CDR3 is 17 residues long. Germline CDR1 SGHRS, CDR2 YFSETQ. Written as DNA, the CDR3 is TGCGCCAGCAGCGTCAACCTAGGCACGAGCTCTGGAAACACCATATATTTT. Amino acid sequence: CASSVNLGTSSGNTIYF. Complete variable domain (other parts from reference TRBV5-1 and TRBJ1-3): KAGVTQTPRYLIKTRGQQVTLSCSPISGHRSVSWYQQTPGQGLQFLFEYFSETQRNKGNFPGRFSGRQFSNSRSEMNVSTLELGDSALYLCASSVNLGTSSGNTIYFGEGSWLTVV.

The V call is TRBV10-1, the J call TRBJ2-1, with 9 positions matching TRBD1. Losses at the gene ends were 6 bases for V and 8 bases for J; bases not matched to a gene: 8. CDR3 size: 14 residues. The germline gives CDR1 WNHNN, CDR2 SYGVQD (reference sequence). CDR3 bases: TGCGCCAGCAGGTCGGGACAGGGTGGGCATGAGCAGTTCTTC. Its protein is CASRSGQGGHEQFF.

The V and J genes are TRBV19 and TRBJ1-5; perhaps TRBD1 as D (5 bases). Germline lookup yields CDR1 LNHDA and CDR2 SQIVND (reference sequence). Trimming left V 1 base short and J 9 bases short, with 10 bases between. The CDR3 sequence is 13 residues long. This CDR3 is CASSIGQPWPQHF. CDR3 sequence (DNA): TGTGCCAGTAGTATAGGACAGCCATGGCCCCAGCATTTT.

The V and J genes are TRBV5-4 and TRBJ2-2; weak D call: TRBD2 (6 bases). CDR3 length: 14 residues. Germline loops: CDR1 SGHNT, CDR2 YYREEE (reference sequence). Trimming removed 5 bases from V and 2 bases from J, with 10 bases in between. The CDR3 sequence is CASRLGTNTGELFF. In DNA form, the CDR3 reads TGTGCCAGCAGGCTCGGGACTAACACCGGGGAGCTGTTTTTT.

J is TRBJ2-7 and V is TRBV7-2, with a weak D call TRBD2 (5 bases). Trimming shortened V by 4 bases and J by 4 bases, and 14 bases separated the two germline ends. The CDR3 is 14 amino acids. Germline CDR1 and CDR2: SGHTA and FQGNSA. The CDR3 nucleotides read TGTGCCAGCAGCTCCCGCGAGGGCTGGTACGAGCAGTACGTC. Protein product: CASSSREGWYEQYV.

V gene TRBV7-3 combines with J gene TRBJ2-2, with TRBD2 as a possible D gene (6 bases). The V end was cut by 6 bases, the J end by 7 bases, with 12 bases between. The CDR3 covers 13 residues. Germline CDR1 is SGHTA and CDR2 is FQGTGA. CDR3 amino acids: CASSTSSHGELFF. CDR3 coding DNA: TGTGCCAGCAGTACTAGCTCCCACGGGGAGCTGTTTTTT.

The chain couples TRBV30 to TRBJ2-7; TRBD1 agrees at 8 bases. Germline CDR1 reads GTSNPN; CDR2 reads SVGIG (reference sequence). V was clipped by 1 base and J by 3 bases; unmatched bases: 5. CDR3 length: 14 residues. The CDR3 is CAWSEKQGGYEQYF. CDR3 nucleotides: TGTGCCTGGAGTGAGAAACAGGGGGGCTACGAGCAGTACTTC.

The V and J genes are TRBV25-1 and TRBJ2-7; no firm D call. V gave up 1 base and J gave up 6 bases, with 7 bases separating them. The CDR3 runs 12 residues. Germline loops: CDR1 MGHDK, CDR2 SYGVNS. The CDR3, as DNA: TGTGCCAGCAGTGAATTCGGTGGCGAGCAGTACTTC. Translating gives CASSEFGGEQYF.

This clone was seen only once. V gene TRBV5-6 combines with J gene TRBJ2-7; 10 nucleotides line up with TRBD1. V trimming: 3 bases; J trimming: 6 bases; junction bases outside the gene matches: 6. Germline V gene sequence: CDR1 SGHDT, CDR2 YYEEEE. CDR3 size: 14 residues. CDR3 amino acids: CASSYTGTGVEQYV. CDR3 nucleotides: TGTGCCAGCAGCTATACCGGGACAGGGGTCGAGCAGTACGTC.

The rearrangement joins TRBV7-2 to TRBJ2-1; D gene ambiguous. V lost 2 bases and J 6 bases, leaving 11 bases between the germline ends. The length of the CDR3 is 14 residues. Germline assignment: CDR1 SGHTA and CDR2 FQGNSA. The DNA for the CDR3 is TGTGCCAGCAGCTTAAGGCGCGGTGCCAATGAGCAGTTCTTC. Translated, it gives CASSLRRGANEQFF.

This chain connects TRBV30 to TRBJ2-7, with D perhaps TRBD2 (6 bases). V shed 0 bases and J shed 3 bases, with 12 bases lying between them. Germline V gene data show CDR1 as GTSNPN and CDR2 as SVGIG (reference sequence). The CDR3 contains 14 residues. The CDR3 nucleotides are TGTGCCTGGAGTGTGGCGGGAAGGCTCTACGAGCAGTACTTC. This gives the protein CAWSVAGRLYEQYF.

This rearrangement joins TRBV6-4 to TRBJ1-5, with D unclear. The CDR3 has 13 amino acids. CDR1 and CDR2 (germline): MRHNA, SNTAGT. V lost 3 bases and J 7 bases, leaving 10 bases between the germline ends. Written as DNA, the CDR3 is TGTGCCAGCAGTGAAGAGGCGGGACAGCCCCAGCATTTT. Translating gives CASSEEAGQPQHF.

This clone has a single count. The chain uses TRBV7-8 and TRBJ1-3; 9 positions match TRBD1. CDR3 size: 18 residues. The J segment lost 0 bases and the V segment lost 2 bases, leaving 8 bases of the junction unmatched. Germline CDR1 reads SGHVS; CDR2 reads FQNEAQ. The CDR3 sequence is CASSLKQGAFPSGNTIYF. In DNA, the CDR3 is TGTGCCAGCAGCTTAAAACAGGGGGCCTTCCCCTCTGGAAACACCATATATTTT.

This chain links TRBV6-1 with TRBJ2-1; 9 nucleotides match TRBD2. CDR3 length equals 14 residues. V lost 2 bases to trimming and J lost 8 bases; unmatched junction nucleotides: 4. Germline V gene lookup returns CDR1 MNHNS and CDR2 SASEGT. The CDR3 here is CASSENTSGYEQFF. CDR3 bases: TGTGCCAGCAGTGAAAATACTAGCGGGTATGAGCAGTTCTTC.

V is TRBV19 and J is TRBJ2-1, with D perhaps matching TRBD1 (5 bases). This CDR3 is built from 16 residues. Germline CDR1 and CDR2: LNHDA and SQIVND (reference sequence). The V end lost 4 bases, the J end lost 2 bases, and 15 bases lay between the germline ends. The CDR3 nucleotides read TGTGCCAGTAGTACCCGTGGCGGCAGGGCCTACAATGAGCAGTTCTTC. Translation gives CASSTRGGRAYNEQFF.

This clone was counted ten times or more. The CDR3 protein is CASSLGTSGSNEQFF. Here the CDR3 DNA reads TGTGCCAGCAGCTTGGGCACTAGCGGGAGCAATGAGCAGTTCTTC. The V gene is TRBV5-4, the J gene TRBJ2-1; 11 nucleotides match TRBD2. The ends lost 0 bases at V and 6 bases at J; junction bases unmatched: 2. CDR1 SGHNT and CDR2 YYREEE come from the germline V gene (reference sequence). This CDR3 is built from 15 residues.

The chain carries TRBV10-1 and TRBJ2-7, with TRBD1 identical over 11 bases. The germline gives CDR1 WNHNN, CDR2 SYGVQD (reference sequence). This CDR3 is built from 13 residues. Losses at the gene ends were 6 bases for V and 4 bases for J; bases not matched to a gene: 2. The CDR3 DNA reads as TGCGCCAGCAGCCGGGACAGGGGGTACGAGCAGTACGTC. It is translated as CASSRDRGYEQYV.

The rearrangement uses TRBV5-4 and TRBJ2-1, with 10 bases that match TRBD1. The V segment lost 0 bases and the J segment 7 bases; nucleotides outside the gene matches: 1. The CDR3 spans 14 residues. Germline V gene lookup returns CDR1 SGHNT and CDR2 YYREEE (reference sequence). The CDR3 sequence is CASSLGQGANEQFF. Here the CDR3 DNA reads TGTGCCAGCAGCTTGGGACAGGGGGCAAATGAGCAGTTCTTC.

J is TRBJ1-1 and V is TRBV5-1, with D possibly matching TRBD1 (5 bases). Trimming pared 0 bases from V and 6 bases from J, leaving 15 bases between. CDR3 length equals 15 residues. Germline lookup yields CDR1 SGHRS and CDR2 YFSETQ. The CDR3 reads CASSLEGGGHSEAFF. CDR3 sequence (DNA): TGCGCCAGCAGCTTGGAGGGCGGCGGACACTCTGAAGCTTTCTTT.

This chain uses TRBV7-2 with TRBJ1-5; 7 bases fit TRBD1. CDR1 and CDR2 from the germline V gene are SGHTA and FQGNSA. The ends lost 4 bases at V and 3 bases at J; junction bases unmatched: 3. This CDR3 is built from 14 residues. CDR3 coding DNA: TGTGCCAGCAGCTCGACAGGGAACAATCAGCCCCAGCATTTT. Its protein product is CASSSTGNNQPQHF.

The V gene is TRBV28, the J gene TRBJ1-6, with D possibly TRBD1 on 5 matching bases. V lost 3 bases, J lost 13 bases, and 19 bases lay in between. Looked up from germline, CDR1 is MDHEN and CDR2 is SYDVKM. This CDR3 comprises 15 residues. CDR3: CASSLVWTPQTPLHF. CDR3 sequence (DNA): TGTGCCAGCAGTTTGGTATGGACACCCCAGACCCCCCTCCACTTT.

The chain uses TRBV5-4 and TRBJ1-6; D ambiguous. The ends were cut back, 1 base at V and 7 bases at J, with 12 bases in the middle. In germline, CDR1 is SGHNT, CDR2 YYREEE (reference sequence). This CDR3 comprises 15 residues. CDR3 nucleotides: TGTGCCAGCAGCTTGCGAAGTCTCCAGAATTCACCCCTCCACTTT. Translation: CASSLRSLQNSPLHF. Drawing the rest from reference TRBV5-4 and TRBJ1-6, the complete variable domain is ETGVTQSPTHLIKTRGQQVTLRCSSQSGHNTVSWYQQALGQGPQFIFQYYREEENGRGNFPPRFSGLQFPNYSSELNVNALELDDSALYLCASSLRSLQNSPLHFGNGTRLTVT.

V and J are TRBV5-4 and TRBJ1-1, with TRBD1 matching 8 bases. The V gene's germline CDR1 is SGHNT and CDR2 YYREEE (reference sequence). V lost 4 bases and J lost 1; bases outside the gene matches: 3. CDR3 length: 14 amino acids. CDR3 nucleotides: TGTGCCAGCAGCCTGGGACAGGAGAACACTGAAGCTTTCTTT. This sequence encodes CASSLGQENTEAFF. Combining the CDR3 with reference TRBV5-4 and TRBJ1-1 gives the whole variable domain ETGVTQSPTHLIKTRGQQVTLRCSSQSGHNTVSWYQQALGQGPQFIFQYYREEENGRGNFPPRFSGLQFPNYSSELNVNALELDDSALYLCASSLGQENTEAFFGQGTRLTVV.

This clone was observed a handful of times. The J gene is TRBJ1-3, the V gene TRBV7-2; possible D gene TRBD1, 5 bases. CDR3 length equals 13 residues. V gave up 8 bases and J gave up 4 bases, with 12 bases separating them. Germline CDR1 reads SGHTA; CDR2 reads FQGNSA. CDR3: CASHQGVGNTIYF. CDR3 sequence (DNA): TGTGCCAGCCATCAGGGCGTGGGAAACACCATATATTTT.

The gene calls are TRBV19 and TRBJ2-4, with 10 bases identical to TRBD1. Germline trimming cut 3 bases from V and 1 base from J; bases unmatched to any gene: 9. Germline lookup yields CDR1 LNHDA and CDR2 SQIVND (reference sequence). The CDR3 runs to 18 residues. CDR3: CASSIGTGATNAKNIQYF. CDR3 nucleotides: TGTGCCAGTAGTATCGGGACAGGGGCCACTAACGCCAAAAACATTCAGTACTTC.

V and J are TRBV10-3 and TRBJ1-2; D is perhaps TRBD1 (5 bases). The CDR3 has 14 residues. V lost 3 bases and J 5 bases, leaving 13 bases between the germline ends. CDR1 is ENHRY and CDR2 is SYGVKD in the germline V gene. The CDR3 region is CAISDIRAHYGYTF. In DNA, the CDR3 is TGTGCCATCAGTGATATCAGGGCCCATTATGGCTACACCTTC.

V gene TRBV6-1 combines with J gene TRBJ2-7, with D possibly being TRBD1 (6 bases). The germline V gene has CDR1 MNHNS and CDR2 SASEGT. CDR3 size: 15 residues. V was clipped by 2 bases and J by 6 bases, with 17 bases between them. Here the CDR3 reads CASSEPGHPRGEQYF. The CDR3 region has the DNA TGTGCCAGCAGTGAACCGGGACACCCCAGGGGCGAGCAGTACTTC.

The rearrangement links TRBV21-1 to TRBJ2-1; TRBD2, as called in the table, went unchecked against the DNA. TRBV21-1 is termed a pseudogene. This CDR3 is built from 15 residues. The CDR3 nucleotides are TGTGCCAGCAGCAACACTAGCGGGATCGAGGATGAGCAGTTCTTC. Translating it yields CASSNTSGIEDEQFF.

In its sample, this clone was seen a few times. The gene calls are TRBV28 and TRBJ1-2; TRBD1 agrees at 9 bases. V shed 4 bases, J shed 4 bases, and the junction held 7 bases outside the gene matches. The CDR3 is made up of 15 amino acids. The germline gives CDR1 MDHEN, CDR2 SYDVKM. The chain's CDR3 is CASSSPGQGVYGYTF. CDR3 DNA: TGTGCCAGCAGTTCCCCGGGACAGGGCGTCTATGGCTACACCTTC.

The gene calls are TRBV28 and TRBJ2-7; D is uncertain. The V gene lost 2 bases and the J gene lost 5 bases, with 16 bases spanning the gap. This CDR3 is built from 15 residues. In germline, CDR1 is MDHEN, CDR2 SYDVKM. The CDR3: CASSLLAQTLNEQYF. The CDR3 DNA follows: TGTGCCAGCAGTTTACTCGCACAGACCTTGAACGAGCAGTACTTC.